Listed below are T cell receptor beta chains from one sample, sequenced in a study of cytomegalovirus exposure and HLA in healthy donors. The table came from immunoSEQ multiplex PCR; TCRdb's copy has only in-frame clones and leaves some out. In the table there are about 98,000 clones, over 80% of which are singletons. The sample consisted of PBMCs. The receptors derive from a female donor in good health and CMV-seropositive. Each CDR3 is given with its conserved first and last residue. The D gene is left open where the match is weak. The listing skips clone size in some rows; elsewhere it reads once, few, many or a size class.

size: NA
V: TRBV9
D: NA
J: TRBJ2-1
CDR3: CASSSRTARDEQFF
DNA: TGTGCCAGCAGCTCGCGGACAGCGCGGGATGAGCAGTTCTTC

size: once
V: TRBV4-1
D: TRBD2
J: TRBJ2-7
CDR3: CASSQPTSGNHEQYF
DNA: TGCGCCAGCAGCCAGCCGACTAGCGGGAACCACGAGCAGTACTTC

size: once
V: TRBV29-1
D: TRBD1
J: TRBJ2-5
CDR3: CSVPRGRREETQYF
DNA: TGCAGCGTGCCCAGGGGGCGAAGGGAAGAGACCCAGTACTTC

size: NA
V: TRBV5-1
D: NA
J: TRBJ1-1
CDR3: CASSSSGQTNTEAFF
DNA: TGCGCCAGCAGCTCTTCCGGACAGACGAACACTGAAGCTTTCTTT

size: few
V: TRBV6-5
D: NA
J: TRBJ1-1
CDR3: CASSYPKQGVTEAFF
DNA: TGTGCCAGCAGTTACCCGAAACAGGGAGTCACTGAAGCTTTCTTT

size: NA
V: TRBV14
D: NA
J: TRBJ1-3
CDR3: CASSQGQSSGNTIYF
DNA: TGTGCCAGCAGCCAAGGACAGAGCTCTGGAAACACCATATATTTT

size: NA
V: TRBV11-2
D: NA
J: TRBJ1-1
CDR3: CASSWGGEAFF
DNA: TGTGCCAGCAGCTGGGGCGGTGAGGCTTTCTTT

size: NA
V: TRBV7-9
D: TRBD2
J: TRBJ2-3
CDR3: CASSPTPGLAGGQAQYF
DNA: TGTGCCAGCAGCCCTACGCCGGGACTAGCGGGGGGGCAGGCGCAGTATTTT

size: once
V: TRBV7-2
D: TRBD2
J: TRBJ2-7
CDR3: CASSPRTSGRYEQYF
DNA: TGTGCCAGCAGCCCCAGGACTAGCGGGAGATACGAGCAGTACTTC

size: few
V: TRBV7-9
D: NA
J: TRBJ2-7
CDR3: CASGRTYEQYF
DNA: TGTGCCAGCGGGAGAACCTACGAGCAGTACTTC

size: NA
V: TRBV5-1
D: TRBD1
J: TRBJ1-4
CDR3: CASSPQGTGIEKLFF
DNA: TGCGCCAGCAGCCCTCAGGGGACAGGGATTGAAAAACTGTTTTTT

size: NA
V: TRBV19
D: NA
J: TRBJ1-1
CDR3: CASQGQQNTEAFF
DNA: TGTGCCAGTCAGGGGCAACAGAACACTGAAGCTTTCTTT

size: NA
V: TRBV5-1
D: TRBD2
J: TRBJ2-7
CDR3: CASSLAGSGGFSYEQYF
DNA: TGCGCCAGCAGCTTGGCCGGTAGCGGGGGCTTCTCCTACGAGCAGTACTTC

size: NA
V: TRBV5-1
D: NA
J: TRBJ1-1
CDR3: CASSLKGAELGTEAFF
DNA: TGCGCCAGCAGCTTGAAAGGGGCCGAGCTGGGGACTGAAGCTTTCTTT

size: NA
V: TRBV5-6
D: NA
J: TRBJ1-1
CDR3: CASSPVLNTEAFF
DNA: TGTGCCAGCAGTCCCGTTTTGAACACTGAAGCTTTCTTT

size: once
V: TRBV7-9
D: NA
J: TRBJ1-1
CDR3: CASSSTGSFTEAFF
DNA: TGTGCCAGCAGCTCAACGGGGAGTTTCACTGAAGCTTTCTTT

size: NA
V: TRBV6-4
D: TRBD2
J: TRBJ2-1
CDR3: CASKGGTYNEQFF
DNA: TGTGCCAGCAAGGGAGGGACCTACAATGAGCAGTTCTTC

size: once
V: TRBV30
D: NA
J: TRBJ2-7
CDR3: CAYTSSYEQYF
DNA: TGTGCTTACACCAGCTCCTACGAGCAGTACTTC

size: NA
V: TRBV9
D: TRBD1
J: TRBJ1-3
CDR3: CASSGSTGGIGNTIYF
DNA: TGTGCCAGCAGCGGATCGACAGGGGGCATAGGAAACACCATATATTTT

size: NA
V: TRBV5-4
D: NA
J: TRBJ1-6
CDR3: CASSLRGDNSPLHF
DNA: TGTGCCAGCAGCTTACGGGGAGATAATTCACCCCTCCACTTT

size: NA
V: TRBV4-1
D: TRBD2
J: TRBJ2-3
CDR3: CASSLPISGGTRDTQYF
DNA: TGCGCCAGCAGCCTACCAATCAGCGGGGGGACTCGGGATACGCAGTATTTT

size: NA
V: TRBV2
D: TRBD1
J: TRBJ2-3
CDR3: CASNGQGVDTQYF
DNA: TGTGCCAGCAATGGACAGGGGGTAGATACGCAGTATTTT

size: NA
V: TRBV18
D: NA
J: TRBJ2-6
CDR3: CASSPERAGANVLTF
DNA: TGTGCCAGCTCACCGGAGCGGGCTGGGGCCAACGTCCTGACTTTC

size: once
V: TRBV13
D: NA
J: TRBJ1-2
CDR3: CASSLPLRGNGYTF
DNA: TGTGCCAGCAGCCTTCCCTTGCGGGGGAATGGCTACACCTTC

size: NA
V: TRBV6-5
D: NA
J: TRBJ1-2
CDR3: CASSYGGYYGYTF
DNA: TGTGCCAGCAGTTACGGCGGATACTATGGCTACACCTTC

size: NA
V: TRBV13
D: TRBD1
J: TRBJ1-2
CDR3: CASSRKGRDRRVSWYGYTF
DNA: TGTGCCAGCAGCCGAAAGGGCCGGGACAGGCGGGTTTCTTGGTATGGCTACACCTTC

size: NA
V: TRBV6-5
D: NA
J: TRBJ1-2
CDR3: CASRQGPGYTF
DNA: TGTGCCAGCCGGCAGGGGCCGGGCTACACCTTC

size: NA
V: TRBV19
D: NA
J: TRBJ2-7
CDR3: CASSIPGVNEQYF
DNA: TGTGCCAGTAGTATCCCAGGGGTCAACGAGCAGTACTTC

size: NA
V: TRBV29-1
D: NA
J: TRBJ1-2
CDR3: CSVVSARGAVYGYTF
DNA: TGCAGCGTTGTTTCCGCCCGGGGGGCAGTCTATGGCTACACCTTC

size: NA
V: TRBV2
D: TRBD1
J: TRBJ1-1
CDR3: CASNLPGQGMNTEAFF
DNA: TGTGCCAGCAACCTACCGGGACAGGGTATGAACACTGAAGCTTTCTTT

size: NA
V: TRBV5-1
D: TRBD1
J: TRBJ1-2
CDR3: CASSLTGGGSGYTF
DNA: TGCGCCAGCAGCTTGACAGGGGGCGGGTCTGGCTACACCTTC

size: few
V: TRBV9
D: NA
J: TRBJ1-1
CDR3: CASSVEQSNTEAFF
DNA: TGTGCCAGCAGCGTAGAACAGTCTAACACTGAAGCTTTCTTT

size: NA
V: TRBV5-1
D: NA
J: TRBJ1-1
CDR3: CASSLALDDVSAEAFF
DNA: TGCGCCAGCAGCTTGGCCCTTGACGACGTCAGCGCTGAAGCTTTCTTT

size: NA
V: TRBV7-2
D: NA
J: TRBJ2-7
CDR3: CASRSTGTGPYEQYF
DNA: TGTGCCAGCAGGTCAACCGGGACTGGCCCCTACGAGCAGTACTTC

size: NA
V: TRBV5-4
D: NA
J: TRBJ2-2
CDR3: CASSLEPRISVGPGELFF
DNA: TGTGCCAGCAGCTTGGAACCCAGGATATCGGTCGGTCCCGGGGAGCTGTTTTTT

size: NA
V: TRBV15
D: NA
J: TRBJ2-3
CDR3: CATSSTRFGDTQYF
DNA: TGTGCCACCAGTTCGACTAGGTTCGGAGATACGCAGTATTTT

size: few
V: TRBV6-6
D: TRBD1
J: TRBJ1-1
CDR3: CASSPTRADRVTEAFF
DNA: TGTGCCAGCAGTCCCACGAGGGCGGACAGGGTCACTGAAGCTTTCTTT

size: NA
V: TRBV15
D: NA
J: TRBJ1-3
CDR3: CATSRGQIGNTIYF
DNA: TGTGCCACCAGCAGAGGACAGATCGGAAACACCATATATTTT

size: NA
V: TRBV2
D: TRBD2
J: TRBJ2-3
CDR3: CASCAASGRGAPNTQYF
DNA: TGTGCCAGCTGTGCAGCATCTGGGCGGGGGGCCCCGAATACGCAGTATTTT

size: NA
V: TRBV27
D: NA
J: TRBJ1-5
CDR3: CASSLEGGQPQHF
DNA: TGTGCCAGCAGTTTGGAGGGTGGCCAGCCCCAGCATTTT

size: NA
V: TRBV4-1
D: TRBD1
J: TRBJ1-4
CDR3: CPSSQTGVANEKLFF
DNA: TGCCCCAGCAGCCAGACAGGGGTTGCTAATGAAAAACTGTTTTTT

size: few
V: TRBV5-6
D: NA
J: TRBJ2-1
CDR3: CASSLRRRGYNEQFF
DNA: TGTGCCAGCAGCTTAAGGCGTAGGGGGTACAATGAGCAGTTCTTC